What follows are 18 T cell receptor beta chains derived from one specimen sequenced in a study of blood T cell repertoires in COVID-19. Profiled with immunoSEQ multiplex PCR; TCRdb holds only in-frame clones, not every one. The table records some 77,000 clones, roughly 87% of them present only once. Sequenced input: peripheral blood. Receptors were obtained from a man aged 25 to 40 with acute or convalescent COVID-19.

This clone was recorded only once. This sequence joins TRBV7-9 and TRBJ1-2, with D uncertain. Between the trimmed V and J ends, which lost 3 bases and 4 bases, there was a span of 9 bases. The germline V gene encodes CDR1 SEHNR and CDR2 FQNEAQ (reference sequence). This CDR3 is 13 amino acids long. The CDR3 nucleotides are TGTGCCAGCAGCTTTATCGGAGGCTATGGCTACACCTTC. Translation gives CASSFIGGYGYTF.

The chain uses TRBV11-3 and TRBJ2-1; 7 nucleotides line up with TRBD1. Germline CDR1 is SGHNT and CDR2 is YENEEA. The CDR3 is made up of 15 amino acids. Trimming cost V 5 bases and J 5 bases; bases outside gene matches: 9. The CDR3 loop reads CASSGAGTVNNEQFF. CDR3 coding DNA: TGTGCCAGCAGCGGCGCCGGGACAGTGAACAATGAGCAGTTCTTC.

The chain combines TRBV19 with TRBJ2-7, with 10 positions matching TRBD1. CDR3 size: 15 residues. Germline CDR1 LNHDA, CDR2 SQIVND (reference sequence). The V and J ends lost 8 bases and 3 bases, in that order; junction bases with no gene match: 10. The CDR3 nucleotides read TGTGCCAGTCACTCGGGACAGGGGTCCTTCTACGAGCAGTACTTC. Its translation: CASHSGQGSFYEQYF.

The CDR3 protein is CASSLSGRHTQYF. CDR3 bases: TGTGCCAGCAGTCTCAGCGGGAGGCATACGCAGTATTTT. This chain joins TRBV28 and TRBJ2-3; 9 bases fit TRBD2. The CDR3 spans 13 residues. J was trimmed by 7 bases and V by 5 bases; bases with no gene match: 4. Germline CDR1 and CDR2: MDHEN and SYDVKM.

The chain joins TRBV29-1 to TRBJ2-3; the D gene is possibly TRBD2 (6 bases). Per germline, CDR1 SQVTM and CDR2 ANQGSEA. The CDR3 contains 12 residues. The V end was cut by 7 bases, the J end by 6 bases, with 14 bases between. CDR3 sequence: CSAKLASDTQYF. As DNA, the CDR3 is TGCAGCGCTAAACTAGCTTCCGATACGCAGTATTTT.

The chain recombines TRBV7-2 with TRBJ2-5; 7 bases are shared with TRBD1. The CDR3 runs 15 residues. The germline gives CDR1 SGHTA, CDR2 FQGNSA. V gave up 1 base and J gave up 6 bases; unmatched junction bases: 8. The CDR3 protein is CASSLGQGLGKTQYF. CDR3 nucleotide sequence: TGTGCCAGCAGCTTAGGACAGGGTTTGGGGAAGACCCAGTACTTC.

The chain has TRBV12-3 or TRBV12-4 and TRBJ1-1; possible D gene TRBD1, 5 bases. This CDR3 is built from 12 residues. Trimming removed 3 bases at V and 6 bases at J, with 8 bases between. CDR3 in amino acids: CASSLGGAEAFF. CDR3 in DNA: TGTGCCAGCAGTTTGGGGGGGGCTGAAGCTTTCTTT.

The rearrangement joins TRBV7-2 to TRBJ1-4; 9 bases are shared with TRBD1. The CDR3 runs to 15 residues. V shed 1 base and J 7 bases; nucleotides not matched to a gene: 4. Germline loops: CDR1 SGHTA, CDR2 FQGNSA. CDR3 amino acids: CASSLVGTGIEKLFF. For the CDR3, the DNA is TGTGCCAGCAGCTTAGTGGGGACAGGGATTGAAAAACTGTTTTTT.

J is TRBJ1-5 and V is TRBV19; TRBD1 might be the D (6 bases). This CDR3 is built from 15 residues. Germline V lookup: CDR1 LNHDA, CDR2 SQIVND (reference sequence). Trimming cost V 8 bases and J 0 bases, with 14 bases left between them. The CDR3 protein is CASLRQAHSNQPQHF. CDR3 bases: TGTGCCAGTCTTCGACAGGCACATAGCAATCAGCCCCAGCATTTT.

The V call is TRBV29-1, the J call TRBJ2-7, with TRBD2 matching over 13 bases. Trimming took 1 base from V and 0 from J; bases not matched to a gene: 3. The length of the CDR3 is 16 residues. CDR1 is SQVTM, CDR2 ANQGSEA, per germline. The CDR3 is CSVEGGLAGYSYEQYF. The CDR3 nucleotides are TGCAGCGTTGAAGGGGGACTAGCGGGGTACTCCTACGAGCAGTACTTC.

This clone was detected only a few times. CDR3 sequence reads: CASSQGDGGSYEQYF. CDR3 nucleotides: TGTGCCAGCAGCCAGGGGGACGGAGGGTCCTACGAGCAGTACTTC. The V call is TRBV4-2, the J call TRBJ2-7, with a weak D call TRBD2 (6 bases). The V gene lost 3 bases and the J gene lost 1 base, with 13 bases spanning the gap. Germline V gene data show CDR1 as LGHNA and CDR2 as YNFKEQ. There are 15 residues in the CDR3.

The chain uses TRBV28 and TRBJ1-1; D unresolved. Germline V gene lookup returns CDR1 MDHEN and CDR2 SYDVKM. V lost 2 bases and J lost 3, with 10 bases in between. The CDR3 loop spans 14 amino acids. CDR3 bases: TGTGCCAGCAGTTTAGAGTTCGGGGACACTGAAGCTTTCTTT. This gives the protein CASSLEFGDTEAFF.

J is TRBJ1-2 and V is TRBV29-1; a possible D gene is TRBD1 (6 bases). The V gene's germline CDR1 is SQVTM and CDR2 ANQGSEA. This CDR3 has 12 amino acids. With 5 bases removed from V and 3 bases from J, the gap between germline ends came to 10 bases. The CDR3 region is CSVTGLHYGYTF. CDR3 DNA sequence: TGCAGCGTTACAGGGCTCCACTATGGCTACACCTTC. Together with reference TRBV29-1 and TRBJ1-2, the CDR3 gives the full variable domain: SAVISQKPSRDICQRGTSLTIQCQVDSQVTMMFWYRQQPGQSLTLIATANQGSEATYESGFVIDKFPISRPNLTFSTLTVSNMSPEDSSIYLCSVTGLHYGYTFGSGTRLTVV.

The V gene is TRBV5-6, the J gene TRBJ1-5; D perhaps matches TRBD1 (6 bases). This CDR3 spans 17 amino acids. The V end was cut by 1 base, the J end by 0 bases, with 14 bases between. CDR1 is SGHDT and CDR2 is YYEEEE in the germline V gene. For the CDR3, the DNA is TGTGCCAGCAGCTTGTATGGGGGCGCTTATAGCAATCAGCCCCAGCATTTT. It is translated as CASSLYGGAYSNQPQHF.

The J gene is TRBJ2-1, the V gene TRBV5-1; 7 bases are shared with TRBD2. The CDR3 extends over 16 amino acids. Trimming at V came to 0 bases and at J to 4 bases, leaving 7 bases not matched to a gene. CDR1 and CDR2 (germline): SGHRS, YFSETQ. As DNA, the CDR3 is TGCGCCAGCAGCTTGGTTCTACCGGGAGGATACAATGAGCAGTTCTTC. Translating it yields CASSLVLPGGYNEQFF.

This clone was detected a few times. This chain joins TRBV12-3 or TRBV12-4 and TRBJ1-1; D remains ambiguous. V lost 8 bases to trimming and J lost 3 bases, with 10 bases between them. The CDR3 has 12 residues. CDR3 sequence (DNA): TGTGCCAGCTCAAGACATTACACTGAAGCTTTCTTT. Amino acid sequence: CASSRHYTEAFF.

The chain combines TRBV7-2 with TRBJ2-6; a possible D gene is TRBD1 (6 bases). The CDR3 length is 15 residues. Germline CDR1 and CDR2: SGHTA and FQGNSA. Trimming stripped 5 bases from V and 4 bases from J, with 12 bases between. The CDR3 nucleotides are TGTGCCAGCAGCAGACAGGCGACCGGGGCCAACGTCCTGACTTTC. As protein: CASSRQATGANVLTF.

This rearrangement joins TRBV7-2 to TRBJ1-3; TRBD1 matches 9 bases. The germline CDR1 and CDR2 sequences are SGHTA and FQGNSA. This CDR3 is built from 15 residues. The V segment lost 5 bases and the J segment 1 base; nucleotides outside the gene matches: 3. CDR3 sequence reads: CASSVQGASGNTIYF. CDR3 sequence (DNA): TGTGCCAGCAGCGTACAGGGGGCTTCTGGAAACACCATATATTTT.